This T cell receptor beta chain was profiled in a study of beta chain features in type 1 diabetes (dated by TCRdb to 2016 to 2019). At the level of the whole study: Mean age, gender distribution, total cell number and subset yield did not differ between patients and healthy donors. Regulatory and stem cell-like memory subsets were obtained from only 8 patients and about 8 healthy donors, while naive and central memory subsets were obtained from all 30 or so donors. The study compared the TCRB repertoires of sorted circulating CD4+ T cell subsets in recently diagnosed type 1 diabetes patients with those in matched healthy donors. Across all samples, around 99 million sorted cells were examined, and cell number per subset correlated strongly with RNA yield. Summary of the overall study and its limitations: Naive, central memory and regulatory TCRB repertoires appeared to be more alike among patients than among healthy donors. Because the HLA sub-analyses included only small numbers of individuals, any influence of HLA type on TCRB rearrangement was left unresolved. A moderate but significant shortening of TCRB CDR3 length was observed in type 1 diabetes patients in all four CD4+ subsets. Shorter templates might be favored by PCR, yet because patient and control samples were amplified and corrected together, any such skew would affect both groups equally. At VDJ recombination sites, type 1 diabetes patients had fewer insertions and more deleted nucleotides, which implies abnormalities in thymic rearrangement. Sequencing cDNA rather than genomic DNA could over-represent highly expressing activated cells, although activation and CD3 levels did not differ between groups.

V loses 1 base of germline sequence and J loses 7 bases, and the interval between the two ends is 5 bases. Measured from the cysteine to the phenylalanine, the CDR3 is 11 residues long. Just CDR3 DNA is preserved here, 33 bases in frame from base 1. Reading the germline V gene (reference sequence) gives CDR1 SEHNR and CDR2 FQNEAQ. Each donor gave one peripheral blood draw, roughly 0.11 L on average, collected into heparinised tubes. Naive, central memory, regulatory and stem cell-like memory CD4+ T cells were sorted on a BD FACSAria II using a panel including CD45RO, CCR7, CD25, CD127, CD95 and CD27. Every sorted population had a purity above 98%. Right away, PBMCs were isolated by Lymphoprep density gradient centrifugation and were stained directly, with no culture step. Samples were stained and sorted in pairs, with one healthy donor and one patient per experiment, so that batch effects were minimized.

The entire amount of isolated RNA was reverse transcribed using the High Capacity cDNA Reverse Transcription Kit, so the sequenced TCRB transcripts were expressed ones. Deep immunoSEQ sequencing was performed on naive, central memory and regulatory T cell samples, with an average of around 3.4 million total reads per sample. After sorted cells were lysed in RLT buffer, RNA was extracted with DNase-treated RNeasy Micro or Mini kits, with the choice depending on cell number. Each cell subset was processed on its own to prevent cross-contamination, while patient and healthy donor samples were processed together. The immunoSEQ multiplex PCR was used to amplify TCRB sequences from cDNA, generating 87-bp fragments that spanned the CDR3 region. Sequencing of the amplicons was performed on the Illumina HiSeq platform. The study's own analysis went as follows. Synthetic template baselines were used to correct PCR bias computationally, reads within Hamming distance 2 were collapsed, and singletons that could not be merged were discarded. Reads were aligned against IMGT so that V, D and J genes, CDR3 length and insertions or deletions at six rearrangement sites could be assigned. Within each subset, clonotype counts were normalized to sorted cell number, and only after that were true diversity and Gini coefficients computed with the tcR R package. The overlap coefficient, calculated on TCRB nucleotide sequences, was used to quantify repertoire sharing. TCRdb's version of the immuneACCESS table is confined to in-frame rearrangements and falls short of the full clone set. An unresolved V gene accounts for under half of the shortfall where checked; the remainder is of unknown origin. V and J calls and clone size are given by that table; D and trimming were obtained from the DNA. Across this sample there are roughly 150,000 clones, with roughly 10% seen only once. The ten top clones hold under 0.75% of the sample.

As concerns this clone: Its antigen is not yet known. No much larger clonotype is one base removed from it; base qualities were not supplied. This sample includes further DNA sequences coding for the same CDR3.

This TCR derives from a woman in her thirties with type 1 diabetes. Rearrangement joined TRBV7-9 to TRBJ2-7; the D gene lacks a confident call. Sample: central memory CD4+ T cells from blood. The DNA sequence is given as TGTGCCAGCAGCTTAGTCTCGGAGCAGTACTTC. It is translated as CASSLVSEQYF.